A single sample is the source of the 10 T cell receptor beta chains below, sequenced in a study of a mutant IDH1 vaccine in newly diagnosed glioma. Their antigens are not known. Sequencing used immunoSEQ multiplex PCR; TCRdb keeps in-frame clones, though not all of them. This sample carries 26,000 or so clones, 75% to 90% of them seen once, and the ten largest clones take 25% to 35%. Noted time point: week 35, safety follow-up. Doses consisted of 300 ug of mutant IDH1 20-mer peptide each, paired with topical imiquimod. Here the sequenced sample was PBMCs, taken from a glioma patient whose treatment included an IDH1 peptide vaccine. Source of these receptors: a man younger than 45 with glioma.

The V call is TRBV5-6, the J call TRBJ2-7, with TRBD2 matching 9 bases. The V segment lost 0 bases and the J segment 2 bases; nucleotides outside the gene matches: 3. Germline lookup yields CDR1 SGHDT and CDR2 YYEEEE. The CDR3 totals 15 residues. CDR3 loop: CASSLDLAGPYEQYF. CDR3 DNA: TGTGCCAGCAGCTTGGATCTAGCGGGGCCCTACGAGCAGTACTTC.

The chain links TRBV30 to TRBJ2-7; 9 bases match TRBD2. The CDR3 sequence is 14 residues long. The J segment lost 3 bases and the V segment lost 3 bases, leaving 6 bases of the junction unmatched. In germline, CDR1 is GTSNPN, CDR2 SVGIG (reference sequence). DNA of the CDR3: TGTGCCTGGAGAAGGGTAGCGGGAGACTACGAGCAGTACTTC. Translating gives CAWRRVAGDYEQYF. Complete variable domain (other parts from reference TRBV30 and TRBJ2-7): SQTIHQWPATLVQPVGSPLSLECTVEGTSNPNLYWYRQAAGRGLQLLFYSVGIGQISSEVPQNLSASRPQDRQFILSSKKLLLSDSGFYLCAWRRVAGDYEQYFGPGTRLTVT.

The V and J genes are TRBV4-1 and TRBJ1-1; D possibly corresponds to TRBD1 (6 bases). Germline CDR1 MGHRA, CDR2 YSYEKL. The CDR3 totals 15 residues. V was pared by 0 bases and J by 7 bases, with 15 bases between. CDR3 region: CASSQEGTRLNEAFF. CDR3 sequence (DNA): TGCGCCAGCAGCCAAGAAGGGACAAGGCTGAATGAAGCTTTCTTT.

This chain connects TRBV5-5 to TRBJ1-1; no clear D gene. The V gene lost 0 bases and the J gene lost 2 bases, with 8 bases spanning the gap. The CDR3 is 14 amino acids. The germline gives CDR1 SGHKS, CDR2 YYEKEE (reference sequence). CDR3 bases: TGTGCCAGCAGCTTGGGATGGGTAAACACTGAAGCTTTCTTT. This encodes CASSLGWVNTEAFF.

This chain links TRBV7-9 with TRBJ1-1; possible D gene TRBD1, 5 bases. This CDR3 comprises 17 residues. CDR1 SEHNR and CDR2 FQNEAQ come from the germline V gene (reference sequence). The V end lost 4 bases, the J end lost 5 bases, and 23 bases lay between the germline ends. The CDR3 loop is CASSSIQFEGLGTEAFF. CDR3 nucleotides: TGTGCCAGCAGCTCCATCCAATTCGAGGGGCTCGGGACTGAAGCTTTCTTT.

The rearrangement uses TRBV7-9 and TRBJ2-5; D is perhaps TRBD2 (5 bases). The CDR3 is 12 amino acids. Trimming cost V 4 bases and J 12 bases, with 15 bases left between them. The V gene's germline CDR1 is SEHNR and CDR2 FQNEAQ (reference sequence). The CDR3 loop is CASSWNLASKYF. CDR3 nucleotide sequence: TGTGCCAGCAGCTGGAACCTAGCTTCCAAGTACTTC.

This clone came up once. CDR3 loop: CASSLSDRIRYNEQFF. Written as DNA, the CDR3 is TGCGCCAGCAGCCTCAGCGACAGGATCAGGTACAATGAGCAGTTCTTC. The chain links TRBV4-1 to TRBJ2-1, with D possibly being TRBD1 (6 bases). CDR3 length: 16 residues. Trimming pared 4 bases from V and 4 bases from J, leaving 17 bases between. Germline CDR1 reads MGHRA; CDR2 reads YSYEKL.

The chain joins TRBV30 to TRBJ1-2, with D maybe TRBD1 (6 bases). This CDR3 contains 16 residues. Trimming removed 2 bases from V and 3 bases from J, with 19 bases in between. Germline lookup yields CDR1 GTSNPN and CDR2 SVGIG (reference sequence). CDR3 sequence (DNA): TGTGCCTGGAGTAGGGGGGGGGCACTGCTGGACTATGGCTACACCTTC. Protein product: CAWSRGGALLDYGYTF.

The rearrangement joins TRBV9 to TRBJ2-3; 9 bases match TRBD2. V lost 0 bases to trimming and J lost 0 bases; unmatched junction nucleotides: 11. The CDR3 totals 19 residues. The V gene's germline CDR1 is SGDLS and CDR2 YYNGEE. CDR3 DNA: TGTGCCAGCAGCGTAGGGCTAGCGGGGAGTTCCTCTAGCACAGATACGCAGTATTTT. This gives the protein CASSVGLAGSSSSTDTQYF.

The chain uses TRBV10-3 and TRBJ2-7; D not certain. The CDR3 length is 15 residues. Trimming pared 2 bases from V and 0 bases from J, leaving 11 bases between. CDR1 is ENHRY and CDR2 is SYGVKD in the germline V gene. In DNA, the CDR3 is TGTGCCATCAGTGAGGGACGGTCGCTCTCCTACGAGCAGTACTTC. It specifies CAISEGRSLSYEQYF.